This T cell receptor beta chain was profiled in a study of CD8 T cells in ankylosing spondylitis. Via MiXCR, TCRdb re-called the 5' RACE reads, giving one row per CDR3 protein. This table has approximately 400,000 distinct CDR3 sequences, 25% to 30% appearing once. Regarding this clonotype: As yet, its antigen is unknown.

Study results and caveats: Several highly homologous variants formed a TCR beta motif that appeared characteristic of ankylosing spondylitis blood. Clones linked to the disease showed a CD8+ phenotype. They occurred at relatively low frequencies in peripheral blood.

The germline V gene has CDR1 SGHRS and CDR2 YFSETQ. CDR3 size: 18 residues. Trimming at V came to 3 bases and at J to 7 bases, leaving 16 bases not matched to a gene. The sequenced sample consisted of blood, either unsorted or a sorted T cell fraction (not recorded which). This TCR was sampled from a male donor with ankylosing spondylitis. J is TRBJ2-1 and V is TRBV5-1, with TRBD1 matching over 10 bases. The chain's CDR3 is CASSSPLTGTGVGNEQFF. The CDR3 DNA reads TGCGCCAGCAGCTCGCCCCTTACCGGGACAGGGGTAGGGAATGAGCAGTTCTTC.